This passage covers 13 T cell receptor beta chains from one sample sequenced in a study of T cells in Graves' hyperthyroidism and ophthalmopathy. Template material for amplifying TCR beta CDR3 regions consisted of RNA transcripts. HTBI primers were used for first-round RT-PCR of the TCR CDR3. TCRdb re-analysed the multiplex PCR reads in MiXCR, keeping a single row per CDR3 protein. The sample has 280,000 or so distinct CDR3 sequences, approximately 16% seen once; the top ten hold roughly 30%. The sequenced sample consisted of blood. The source of these receptors is a woman between 50 and 59 years old with Graves' hyperthyroidism that later progressed to Graves' ophthalmopathy.

This clonotype was detected many times. This sequence joins TRBV20-1 and TRBJ1-1; D perhaps matches TRBD1 (5 bases). Deletions cut 1 base from V and 0 bases from J, with 18 bases between. There are 17 residues in the CDR3. Per the germline V gene, CDR1 is DFQATT and CDR2 is SNEGSKA (reference sequence). Written as DNA, the CDR3 is TGCAGTGCTAGAGCGACTCCCGGACGAGGGGTGAACACTGAAGCTTTCTTT. This gives the protein CSARATPGRGVNTEAFF.

This clonotype was recorded many times. The rearrangement uses TRBV7-3 and TRBJ2-2; D gene uncertain. V shed 0 bases and J shed 0 bases, with 8 bases lying between them. CDR1 and CDR2 from the germline V gene are SGHTA and FQGTGA. The CDR3 has 16 residues. CDR3 in amino acids: CASSLTHASNTGELFF. DNA for the CDR3: TGTGCCAGCAGCTTAACTCATGCATCGAACACCGGGGAGCTGTTTTTT.

This clonotype was found many times. The chain joins TRBV3-1 to TRBJ2-5; D is unclear. The CDR3 spans 15 residues. Germline V gives CDR1 LGHDT, CDR2 YNNKEL (reference sequence). Deletions cut 2 bases from V and 2 bases from J, with 12 bases between. The CDR3 sequence is CASSQSTNIQETQYF. The CDR3, as DNA: TGTGCCAGCAGCCAATCGACCAATATACAAGAGACCCAGTACTTC.

This clonotype was counted ten times or more. The chain uses TRBV10-3 and TRBJ1-1, with 8 bases identical to TRBD1. Trimming took 3 bases from V and 1 from J; bases not matched to a gene: 1. The CDR3 has 14 residues. Germline CDR1 reads ENHRY; CDR2 reads SYGVKD. This CDR3 is CAISEDRGNTEAFF. The DNA of the CDR3 is TGTGCCATCAGTGAAGACAGGGGGAACACTGAAGCTTTCTTT.

This sequence joins TRBV19 and TRBJ1-2; no definite D call. CDR1 is LNHDA and CDR2 is SQIVND in the germline V gene (reference sequence). CDR3 length: 13 amino acids. Trimming shortened V by 1 base and J by 2 bases, and 5 bases separated the two germline ends. The CDR3 bases are TGTGCCAGTAGTATAGGGGAGAACTATGGCTACACCTTC. This codes for CASSIGENYGYTF.

This clonotype came up many times. V gene TRBV20-1 combines with J gene TRBJ2-3; D may be TRBD1 (6 bases). Trimming left V 6 bases short and J 5 bases short, with 9 bases between. The CDR3 runs 11 residues. Germline loops: CDR1 DFQATT, CDR2 SNEGSKA (reference sequence). CDR3 region: CSAVGGDTQYF. The CDR3 region has the DNA TGCAGTGCCGTAGGGGGAGATACGCAGTATTTT.

This clonotype was picked up many times. V and J are TRBV20-1 and TRBJ2-7, with no clear D. In germline, CDR1 is DFQATT, CDR2 SNEGSKA (reference sequence). The CDR3 is 11 residues long. V shed 1 base and J shed 5 bases, with 6 bases lying between them. The CDR3 coding sequence is TGCAGTGCTAGAGCGCGAGACGAGCAGTACTTC. Its protein product is CSARARDEQYF.

This clonotype was picked up many times. V gene TRBV6-2 or TRBV6-3 combines with J gene TRBJ2-1; tentatively, D is TRBD2 (5 bases). CDR1 is MNHEY and CDR2 is SVGEGT in the germline V gene. The CDR3 has 15 residues. Trimming pared 6 bases from V and 3 bases from J, leaving 15 bases between. The CDR3 region is CASSRSADLYNEQFF. CDR3 DNA: TGTGCCAGCAGCCGCTCAGCGGACCTCTACAATGAGCAGTTCTTC.

In its sample, this clonotype was seen many times. The rearrangement links TRBV20-1 to TRBJ1-1; D remains unclear. CDR3 length: 14 residues. The V gene lost 2 bases and the J gene lost 1 base, with 11 bases spanning the gap. Germline values: CDR1 DFQATT, CDR2 SNEGSKA (reference sequence). The CDR3 reads CSARRKGKNTEAFF. CDR3 nucleotide sequence: TGCAGTGCTAGACGCAAGGGAAAGAACACTGAAGCTTTCTTT.

A few counts support this clonotype. The chain has TRBV5-6 and TRBJ2-5; 7 nucleotides agree with TRBD2. Germline V gene sequence: CDR1 SGHDT, CDR2 YYEEEE. The CDR3 runs 15 residues. The V and J ends lost 3 bases and 2 bases, in that order; junction bases with no gene match: 7. CDR3 in amino acids: CASSSFGGEQETQYF. In DNA form, the CDR3 reads TGTGCCAGCAGCTCCTTTGGGGGGGAACAAGAGACCCAGTACTTC.

This clonotype was counted many times. The limits of the CDR3 on the DNA are not certain, so only TCRdb's listed CDR3 is given. CDR3 residues: CSARRWGRGANTF. The chain has TRBV20-1 and TRBJ1-2; the table's D gene call, TRBD1, was not cross checked with the DNA. The CDR3 region is 13 residues in length, termini included. Germline V CDR1 and CDR2: DFQATT, SNEGSKA (reference sequence).

This clonotype occurred many times. This rearrangement joins TRBV12-5 to TRBJ2-3, with TRBD2 identical over 13 bases. The V and J ends lost 6 bases and 1 base, in that order; junction bases with no gene match: 7. The CDR3 runs 17 residues. Germline CDR1 and CDR2: LGHNT and FRNRAP. CDR3 sequence (DNA): TGTGCTAGTGGCCCCCGGGGACTAGCGGGGCGCACAGATACGCAGTATTTT. It encodes CASGPRGLAGRTDTQYF.

Many counts were recorded for this clonotype. The chain employs TRBV6-2 or TRBV6-3 and TRBJ1-2; a weak D match, TRBD1 (5 bases). The CDR3 extends over 15 amino acids. V was shortened by 5 bases and J by 4 bases, with 17 bases between the two germline ends. Germline V gene sequence: CDR1 MNHEY, CDR2 SVGEGT. The CDR3 region has the DNA TGTGCCAGCAGTCCCCTCAAAACCGGGACCTATGGCTACACCTTC. This translates into CASSPLKTGTYGYTF.